Here is one T cell receptor beta chain with its context. This entry belongs to a study of blood T cell repertoires in COVID-19. In the study overall: Sites across the United States, Italy and Spain contributed samples from acute and convalescent COVID-19. Sources were T cells, B-cell-depleted T cells, or PBMCs; the material itself was cDNA or gDNA.

This CDR3 comprises 15 residues. Germline assignment: CDR1 GTSNPN and CDR2 SVGIG (reference sequence). V lost 8 bases, J lost 6 bases, and 25 bases lay in between. It was during active infection that Seattle patients were enrolled and then longitudinally followed. As originally analysed: Quantification of nucleated cells was approximated via reference gene primer amplification. TCRdb's table, derived via immunoSEQ multiplex PCR, lists solely in-frame clones and lacks some. V, J and clone size reflect that table, while D and trimming were determined from the DNA. Here the sample spans about 160,000 clones, just over 90% being singletons.

The origin of this receptor is a woman aged 55-70 years with COVID-19, enrolled during active disease. The source material was peripheral blood. This chain joins TRBV30 and TRBJ1-1; D is unclear. This CDR3 is CASDRGLLVRAEAFF. The DNA of the CDR3 is TGTGCCAGTGATCGGGGTCTCCTTGTTCGGGCTGAAGCTTTCTTT.